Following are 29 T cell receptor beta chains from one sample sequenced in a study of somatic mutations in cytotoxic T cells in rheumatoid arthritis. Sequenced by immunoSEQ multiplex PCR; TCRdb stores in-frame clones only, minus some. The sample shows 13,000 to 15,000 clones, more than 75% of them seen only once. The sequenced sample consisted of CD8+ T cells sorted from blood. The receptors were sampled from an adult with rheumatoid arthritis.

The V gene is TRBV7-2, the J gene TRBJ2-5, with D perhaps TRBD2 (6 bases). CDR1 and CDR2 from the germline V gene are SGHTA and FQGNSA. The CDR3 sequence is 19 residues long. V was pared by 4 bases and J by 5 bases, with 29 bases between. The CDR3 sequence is CASSSEGSSGGVMMETQYF. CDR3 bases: TGTGCCAGCAGCTCCGAAGGGAGTAGCGGAGGAGTTATGATGGAGACCCAGTACTTC.

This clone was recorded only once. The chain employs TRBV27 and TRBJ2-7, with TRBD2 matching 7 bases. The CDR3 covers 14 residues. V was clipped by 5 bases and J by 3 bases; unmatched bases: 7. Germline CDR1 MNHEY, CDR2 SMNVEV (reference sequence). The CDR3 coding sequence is TGTGCCAGCAGTCCCGGCGAGCGGGGCTACGAGCAGTACTTC. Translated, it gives CASSPGERGYEQYF.

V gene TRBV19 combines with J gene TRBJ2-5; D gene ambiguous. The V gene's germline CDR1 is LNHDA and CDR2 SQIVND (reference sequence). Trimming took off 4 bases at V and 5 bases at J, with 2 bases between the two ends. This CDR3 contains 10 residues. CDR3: CASSTETQYF. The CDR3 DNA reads TGTGCCAGTAGTACGGAGACCCAGTACTTC.

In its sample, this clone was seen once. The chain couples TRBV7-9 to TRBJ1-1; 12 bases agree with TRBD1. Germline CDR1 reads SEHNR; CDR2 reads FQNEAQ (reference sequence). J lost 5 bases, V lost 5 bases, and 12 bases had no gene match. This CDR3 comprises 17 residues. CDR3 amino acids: CASSHSGTGGLDTEAFF. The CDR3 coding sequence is TGTGCCAGCAGCCATAGTGGGACAGGGGGCCTCGATACTGAAGCTTTCTTT.

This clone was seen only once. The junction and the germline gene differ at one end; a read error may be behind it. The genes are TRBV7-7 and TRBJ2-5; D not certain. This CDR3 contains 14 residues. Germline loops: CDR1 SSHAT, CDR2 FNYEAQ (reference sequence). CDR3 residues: CASSRGRQQETQYF. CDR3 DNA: TGTGCTAGCAGCCGTGGACGGCAACAAGAGACCCAGTACTTC. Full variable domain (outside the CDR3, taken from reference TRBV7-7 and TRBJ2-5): GAGVSQSPRYKVTKRGQDVTLRCDPISSHATLYWYQQALGQGPEFLTYFNYEAQPDKSGLPSDRFSAERPEGSISTLTIQRTEQRDSAMYRCASSRGRQQETQYFGPGTRLLVL.

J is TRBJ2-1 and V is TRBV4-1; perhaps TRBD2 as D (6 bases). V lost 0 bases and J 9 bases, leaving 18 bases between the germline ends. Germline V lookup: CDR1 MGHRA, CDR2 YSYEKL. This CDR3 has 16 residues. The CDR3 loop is CASSQDQGGILGEQFF. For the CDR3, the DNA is TGCGCCAGCAGCCAAGATCAGGGCGGGATCTTGGGTGAGCAGTTCTTC.

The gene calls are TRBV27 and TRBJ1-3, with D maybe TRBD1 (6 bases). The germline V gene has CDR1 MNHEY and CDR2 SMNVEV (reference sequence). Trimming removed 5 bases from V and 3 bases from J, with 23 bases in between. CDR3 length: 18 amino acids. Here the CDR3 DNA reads TGTGCCAGCAGTCCCCTGATTGGTGGGACAAGGAGTGGAAACACCATATATTTT. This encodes CASSPLIGGTRSGNTIYF.

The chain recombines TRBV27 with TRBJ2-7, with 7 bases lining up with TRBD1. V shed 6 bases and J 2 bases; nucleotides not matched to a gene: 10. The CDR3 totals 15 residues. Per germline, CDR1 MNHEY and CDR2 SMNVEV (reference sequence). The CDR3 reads CASSNTGTVAYEQYF. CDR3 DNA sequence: TGTGCCAGCAGCAATACCGGGACAGTTGCCTACGAGCAGTACTTC.

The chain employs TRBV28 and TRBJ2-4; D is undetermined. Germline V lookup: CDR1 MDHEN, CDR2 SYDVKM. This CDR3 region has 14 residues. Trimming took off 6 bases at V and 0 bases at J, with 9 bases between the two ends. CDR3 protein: CASRPWIAKNIQYF. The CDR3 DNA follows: TGTGCCAGCAGGCCCTGGATAGCCAAAAACATTCAGTACTTC. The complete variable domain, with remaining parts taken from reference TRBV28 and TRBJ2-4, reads DVKVTQSSRYLVKRTGEKVFLECVQDMDHENMFWYRQDPGLGLRLIYFSYDVKMKEKGDIPEGYSVSREKKERFSLILESASTNQTSMYLCASRPWIAKNIQYFGAGTRLSVL.

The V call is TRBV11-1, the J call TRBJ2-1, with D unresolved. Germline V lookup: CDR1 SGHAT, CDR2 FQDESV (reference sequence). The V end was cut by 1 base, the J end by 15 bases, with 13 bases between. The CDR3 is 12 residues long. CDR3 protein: CASSLVGPPPFF. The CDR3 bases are TGTGCCAGCAGCTTAGTAGGGCCCCCACCGTTCTTC. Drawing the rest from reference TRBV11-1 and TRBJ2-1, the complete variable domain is EAEVAQSPRYKITEKSQAVAFWCDPISGHATLYWYRQILGQGPELLVQFQDESVVDDSQLPKDRFSAERLKGVDSTLKIQPAELGDSAMYLCASSLVGPPPFFGPGTRLTVL.

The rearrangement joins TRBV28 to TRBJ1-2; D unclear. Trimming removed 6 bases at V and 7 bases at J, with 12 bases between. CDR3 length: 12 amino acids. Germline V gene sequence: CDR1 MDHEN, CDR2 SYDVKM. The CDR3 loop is CASRLMDSGYTF. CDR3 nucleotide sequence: TGTGCCAGCAGATTGATGGATAGTGGCTACACCTTC.

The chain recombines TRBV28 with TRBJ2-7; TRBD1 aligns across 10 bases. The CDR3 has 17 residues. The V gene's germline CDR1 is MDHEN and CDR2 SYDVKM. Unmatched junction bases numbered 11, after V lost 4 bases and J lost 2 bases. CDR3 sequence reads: CASSSFTTGGLTYEQYF. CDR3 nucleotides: TGTGCCAGCAGTTCCTTTACGACAGGGGGCCTCACCTACGAGCAGTACTTC.

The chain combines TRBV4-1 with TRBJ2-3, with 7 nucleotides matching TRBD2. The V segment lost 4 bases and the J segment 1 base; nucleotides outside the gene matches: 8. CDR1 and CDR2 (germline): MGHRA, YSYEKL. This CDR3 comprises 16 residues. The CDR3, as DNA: TGCGCCAGCAGCCCCCGAGAGCGGGACCGCACAGATACGCAGTATTTT. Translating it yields CASSPRERDRTDTQYF.

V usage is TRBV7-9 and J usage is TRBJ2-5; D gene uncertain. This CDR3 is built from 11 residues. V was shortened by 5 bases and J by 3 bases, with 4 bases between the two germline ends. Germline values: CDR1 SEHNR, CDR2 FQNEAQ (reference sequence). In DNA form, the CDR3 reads TGTGCCAGCAGCATAAAAGAGACCCAGTACTTC. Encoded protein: CASSIKETQYF.

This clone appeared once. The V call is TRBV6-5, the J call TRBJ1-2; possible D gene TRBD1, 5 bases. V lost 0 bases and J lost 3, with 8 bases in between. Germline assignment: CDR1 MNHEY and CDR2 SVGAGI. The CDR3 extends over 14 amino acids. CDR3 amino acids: CASSYSGGDYGYTF. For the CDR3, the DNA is TGTGCCAGCAGTTACTCGGGAGGGGACTATGGCTACACCTTC.

The CDR3 sequence: CASSVDFGADTQYF. CDR3 DNA sequence: TGTGCCAGCAGCGTAGATTTCGGGGCAGATACGCAGTATTTT. This chain joins TRBV9 and TRBJ2-3; perhaps TRBD2 as D (5 bases). The ends were cut back, 0 bases at V and 4 bases at J, with 9 bases in the middle. Germline CDR1 reads SGDLS; CDR2 reads YYNGEE. The CDR3 has 14 amino acids.

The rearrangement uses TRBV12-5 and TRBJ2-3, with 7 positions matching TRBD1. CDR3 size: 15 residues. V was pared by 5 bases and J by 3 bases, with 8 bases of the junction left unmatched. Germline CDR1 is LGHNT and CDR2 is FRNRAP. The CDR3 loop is CASGMTTGSTDTQYF. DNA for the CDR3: TGTGCTAGTGGTATGACGACAGGGTCAACAGATACGCAGTATTTT.

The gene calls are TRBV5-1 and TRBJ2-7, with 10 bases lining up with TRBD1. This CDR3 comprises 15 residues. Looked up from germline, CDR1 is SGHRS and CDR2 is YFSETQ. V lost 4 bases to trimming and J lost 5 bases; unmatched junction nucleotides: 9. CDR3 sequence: CASSTGQGFRDEQYF. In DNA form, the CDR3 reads TGCGCCAGCAGCACGGGACAGGGGTTTCGGGACGAGCAGTACTTC.

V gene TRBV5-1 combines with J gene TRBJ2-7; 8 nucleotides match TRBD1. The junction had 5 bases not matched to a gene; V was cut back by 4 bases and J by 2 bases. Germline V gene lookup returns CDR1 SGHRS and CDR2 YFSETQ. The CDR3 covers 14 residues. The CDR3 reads CASSTGQGAYEQYF. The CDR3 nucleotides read TGCGCCAGCAGCACCGGACAGGGAGCCTACGAGCAGTACTTC.

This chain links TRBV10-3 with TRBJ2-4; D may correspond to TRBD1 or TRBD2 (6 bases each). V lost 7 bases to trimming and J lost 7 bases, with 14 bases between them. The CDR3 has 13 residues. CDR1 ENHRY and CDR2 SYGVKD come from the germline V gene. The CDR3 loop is CAIKGGPLNIQYF. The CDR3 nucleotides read TGTGCCATCAAAGGGGGGCCCCTGAACATTCAGTACTTC.

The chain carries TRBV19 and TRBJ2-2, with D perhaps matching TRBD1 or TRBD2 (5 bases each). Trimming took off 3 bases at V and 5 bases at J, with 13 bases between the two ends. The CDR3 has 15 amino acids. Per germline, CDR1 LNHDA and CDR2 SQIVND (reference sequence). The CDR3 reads CASSILGGGTGELFF. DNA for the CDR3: TGTGCCAGTAGTATTCTTGGGGGTGGGACCGGGGAGCTGTTTTTT. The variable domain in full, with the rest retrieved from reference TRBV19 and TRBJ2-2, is DGGITQSPKYLFRKEGQNVTLSCEQNLNHDAMYWYRQDPGQGLRLIYYSQIVNDFQKGDIAEGYSVSREKKESFPLTVTSAQKNPTAFYLCASSILGGGTGELFFGEGSRLTVL.

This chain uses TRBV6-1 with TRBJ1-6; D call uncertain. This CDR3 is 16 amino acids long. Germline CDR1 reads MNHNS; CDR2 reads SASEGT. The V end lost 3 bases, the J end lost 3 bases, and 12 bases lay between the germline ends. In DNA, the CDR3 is TGTGCCAGCAGTGAGGCAGAAGCCTACTATAATTCACCCCTCCACTTT. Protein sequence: CASSEAEAYYNSPLHF.

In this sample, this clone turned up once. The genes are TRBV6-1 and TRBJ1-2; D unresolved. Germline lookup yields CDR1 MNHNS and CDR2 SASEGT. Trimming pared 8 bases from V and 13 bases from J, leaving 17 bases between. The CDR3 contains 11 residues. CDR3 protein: CASYLGHLGTF. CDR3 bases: TGTGCCAGCTACCTAGGGCATTTAGGCACCTTC.

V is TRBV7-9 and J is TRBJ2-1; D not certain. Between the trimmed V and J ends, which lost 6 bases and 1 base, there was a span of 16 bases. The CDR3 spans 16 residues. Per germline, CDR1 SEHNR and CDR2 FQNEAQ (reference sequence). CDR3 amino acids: CASRPDPERSYNEQFF. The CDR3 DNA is TGTGCCAGCAGGCCGGACCCTGAGAGGTCCTACAATGAGCAGTTCTTC.

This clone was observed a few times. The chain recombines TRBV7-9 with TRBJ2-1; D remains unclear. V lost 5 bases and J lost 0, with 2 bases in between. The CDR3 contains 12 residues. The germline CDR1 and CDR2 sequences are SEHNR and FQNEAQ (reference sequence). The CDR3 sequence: CASSPSYNEQFF. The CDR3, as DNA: TGTGCCAGCAGCCCCTCCTACAATGAGCAGTTCTTC.

The DNA for the CDR3 is TGTGCCAGCAGCGTTGTAGGGAGCTCTGAAGCTTTCTTT. It yields the protein CASSVVGSSEAFF. V is TRBV9 and J is TRBJ1-1; D not resolved. CDR3 size: 13 residues. V was shortened by 2 bases and J by 6 bases, with 11 bases between the two germline ends. Germline V gene sequence: CDR1 SGDLS, CDR2 YYNGEE. Based on the CDR3 plus reference TRBV9 and TRBJ1-1, the full variable domain is DSGVTQTPKHLITATGQRVTLRCSPRSGDLSVYWYQQSLDQGLQFLIQYYNGEERAKGNILERFSAQQFPDLHSELNLSSLELGDSALYFCASSVVGSSEAFFGQGTRLTVV.

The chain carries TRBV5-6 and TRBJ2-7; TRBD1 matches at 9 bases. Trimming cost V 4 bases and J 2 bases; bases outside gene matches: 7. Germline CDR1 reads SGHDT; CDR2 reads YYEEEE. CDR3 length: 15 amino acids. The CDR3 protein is CASSSPGQGTYEQYF. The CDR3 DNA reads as TGTGCCAGCAGCAGCCCGGGACAGGGAACCTACGAGCAGTACTTC.

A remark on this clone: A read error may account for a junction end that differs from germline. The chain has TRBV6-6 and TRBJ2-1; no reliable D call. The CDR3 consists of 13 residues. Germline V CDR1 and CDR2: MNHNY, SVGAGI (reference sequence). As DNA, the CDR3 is TGTGCCAGCAATTGGGCCGCCTACGATGAGCAGTTCTTC. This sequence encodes CASNWAAYDEQFF.

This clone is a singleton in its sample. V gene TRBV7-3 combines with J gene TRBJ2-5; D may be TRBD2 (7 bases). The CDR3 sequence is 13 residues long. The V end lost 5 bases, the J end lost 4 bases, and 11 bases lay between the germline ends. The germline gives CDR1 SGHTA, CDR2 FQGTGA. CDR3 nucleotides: TGTGCCAGCAGCCAAGGGGGGGGAGAGACCCAGTACTTC. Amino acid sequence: CASSQGGGETQYF.